Below, 14 T cell receptor beta chains from the same sample are listed, as sequenced in a study of blood T cell repertoires in COVID-19. Clones were sequenced by immunoSEQ multiplex PCR, and TCRdb holds only the in-frame ones, with some missing. The sample lists approximately 150,000 clones; 65% to 85% were seen once. Sequencing was carried out using peripheral blood. The source of these receptors is a woman aged 70-85 years who had recovered from COVID-19.

The genes are TRBV3-1 (or the pseudogene TRBV3-2) and TRBJ1-2; maybe TRBD1 (6 bases). The V and J ends lost 5 bases and 7 bases respectively, with 11 bases between them. The CDR3 has 12 residues. Germline CDR1 and CDR2: LGHDT and YNNKEL (reference sequence). The CDR3 sequence is CASSYRDTGYTF. CDR3 DNA sequence: TGTGCCAGCAGCTACCGGGACACTGGCTACACCTTC.

The chain joins TRBV10-3 to TRBJ1-1; D is ambiguous. Trimming took off 11 bases at V and 4 bases at J, with 17 bases between the two ends. This CDR3 region has 13 residues. Germline V gene sequence: CDR1 ENHRY, CDR2 SYGVKD. As DNA, the CDR3 is TGTGCCGGAAACCGGGCCCGGGGCACTGAAGCTTTCTTT. Amino acids: CAGNRARGTEAFF.

The CDR3, as DNA: TGCGCCAGCAGCCCGGGGGTGGCAACTAATGAAAAACTGTTTTTT. Its translation is CASSPGVATNEKLFF. The rearrangement joins TRBV4-1 to TRBJ1-4; tentative D call: TRBD1 (5 bases). The CDR3 length is 15 residues. CDR1 is MGHRA and CDR2 is YSYEKL in the germline V gene. V was trimmed by 4 bases and J by 0 bases, leaving 9 bases between them.

The sample holds a few counts of this clone. V is TRBV5-1 and J is TRBJ2-3, with 8 bases identical to TRBD1. Germline V CDR1 and CDR2: SGHRS, YFSETQ. CDR3 size: 14 residues. Losses at the gene ends were 4 bases for V and 1 base for J; bases not matched to a gene: 2. The CDR3 sequence is CASSKDRGTDTQYF. CDR3 sequence (DNA): TGCGCCAGCAGCAAGGACAGGGGCACAGATACGCAGTATTTT.

CDR3 amino acids: CASSIRGVRETQYF. CDR3 sequence (DNA): TGTGCCAGCAGCATCAGGGGAGTGCGGGAGACCCAGTACTTC. V gene TRBV11-2 combines with J gene TRBJ2-5, with D maybe TRBD1 (6 bases). V was pared by 5 bases and J by 5 bases, with 15 bases between. This CDR3 spans 14 amino acids. Germline lookup yields CDR1 SGHAT and CDR2 FQNNGV.

This chain joins TRBV7-9 and TRBJ1-1, with TRBD1 as a possible D gene (5 bases). V was clipped by 5 bases and J by 1 base, with 17 bases between them. This CDR3 contains 16 residues. In germline, CDR1 is SEHNR, CDR2 FQNEAQ (reference sequence). The CDR3 here is CASSPRGSGGNTEAFF. CDR3 nucleotide sequence: TGTGCCAGCAGCCCCCGGGGGTCTGGTGGGAACACTGAAGCTTTCTTT.

The chain couples TRBV30 to TRBJ2-5; D unclear. The CDR3 is 13 amino acids. V lost 1 base and J 5 bases, leaving 11 bases between the germline ends. Germline V gene sequence: CDR1 GTSNPN, CDR2 SVGIG (reference sequence). The CDR3 reads CAWSAGGPETQYF. CDR3 DNA sequence: TGTGCCTGGAGTGCTGGCGGTCCCGAGACCCAGTACTTC.

This chain uses TRBV7-7 with TRBJ2-1, with TRBD2 identical over 9 bases. J lost 0 bases, V lost 5 bases, and 5 bases had no gene match. Germline-derived CDR1 and CDR2 are SSHAT and FNYEAQ (reference sequence). There are 16 residues in the CDR3. In DNA form, the CDR3 reads TGTGCCAGCAGCCCGAGACTAGCGGACTCCTACAATGAGCAGTTCTTC. Translated, it gives CASSPRLADSYNEQFF.

The chain recombines TRBV29-1 with TRBJ2-1; 9 nucleotides align to TRBD2. Per germline, CDR1 SQVTM and CDR2 ANQGSEA. The CDR3 is 15 residues long. With 6 bases clipped from V and 2 bases from J, the junction kept 8 bases outside the gene matches. CDR3 DNA sequence: TGCAGCGTCCCCCCTTTAGCGGGGGCCTACAATGAGCAGTTCTTC. This encodes CSVPPLAGAYNEQFF.

The V and J genes are TRBV30 and TRBJ2-4; 8 nucleotides line up with TRBD1. The CDR3 length is 16 residues. CDR1 GTSNPN and CDR2 SVGIG come from the germline V gene (reference sequence). The V gene end was trimmed by 3 bases and the J gene end by 3 bases; junction bases not matched to a gene: 10. DNA of the CDR3: TGTGCCTGGAGGCCCCCAGGGGGCGATGGCAAAAACATTCAGTACTTC. Protein sequence: CAWRPPGGDGKNIQYF.

This clone has just one count. This sequence joins TRBV5-1 and TRBJ2-1, with TRBD2 matching over 9 bases. There are 16 residues in the CDR3. Losses at the gene ends were 4 bases for V and 0 bases for J; bases not matched to a gene: 5. Germline V gene data show CDR1 as SGHRS and CDR2 as YFSETQ. For the CDR3, the DNA is TGCGCCAGCAGCCAAACTAGCGGGCACTCCTACAATGAGCAGTTCTTC. Residues: CASSQTSGHSYNEQFF.

The V and J genes are TRBV6-4 and TRBJ1-2; tentative D call: TRBD1 (5 bases). Germline-derived CDR1 and CDR2 are MRHNA and SNTAGT. V gave up 6 bases and J gave up 7 bases, with 21 bases separating them. This CDR3 has 15 amino acids. The CDR3 protein is CASSPTQGWVSGYTF. CDR3 nucleotides: TGTGCCAGCAGCCCGACCCAGGGTTGGGTGTCTGGCTACACCTTC.

This chain connects TRBV19 to TRBJ1-1; D not certain. Germline assignment: CDR1 LNHDA and CDR2 SQIVND (reference sequence). This CDR3 comprises 13 residues. With 5 bases removed from V and 3 bases from J, the gap between germline ends came to 10 bases. CDR3 in amino acids: CASSPRRDTEAFF. DNA of the CDR3: TGTGCCAGTAGTCCGCGGCGGGACACTGAAGCTTTCTTT. Full variable domain (missing parts from reference TRBV19 and TRBJ1-1): DGGITQSPKYLFRKEGQNVTLSCEQNLNHDAMYWYRQDPGQGLRLIYYSQIVNDFQKGDIAEGYSVSREKKESFPLTVTSAQKNPTAFYLCASSPRRDTEAFFGQGTRLTVV.

The V call is TRBV5-1, the J call TRBJ1-2, with D possibly matching TRBD1 (5 bases). From germline, CDR1 is SGHRS and CDR2 YFSETQ. V was shortened by 0 bases and J by 5 bases, with 20 bases between the two germline ends. This CDR3 spans 17 amino acids. CDR3 sequence (DNA): TGCGCCAGCAGCTTGGGTGGGGCAGGATCACGACCATATGGCTACACCTTC. Protein product: CASSLGGAGSRPYGYTF.